Shown below are 26 T cell receptor beta chains from a single sample sequenced in a study of T-cell memory formation after mild COVID-19. TCRdb called the 5' RACE reads again in MiXCR, with one record for every CDR3 protein. There are 100,000 to 120,000 distinct CDR3 sequences in the sample; about 24% occur only once, and roughly 37% lies in the top ten. What was sequenced was PBMCs or a T cell subset sorted from them (not recorded which). Every receptor here comes from a man younger than 35 who had mild COVID-19 (a few samples of this study predate the infection). Cell type and time point are not known.

The chain is built from TRBV2 and TRBJ1-2; D unresolved. Trimming shortened V by 4 bases and J by 7 bases, and 10 bases separated the two germline ends. This CDR3 contains 12 residues. Germline CDR1 SNHLY, CDR2 FYNNEI. The CDR3 is CASSAGRPGYTF. Written as DNA, the CDR3 is TGTGCCAGCAGTGCCGGCAGACCTGGCTACACCTTC.

This clonotype was counted only a few times. The rearrangement uses TRBV5-1 and TRBJ1-1; TRBD1 might be the D (5 bases). The V and J ends lost 0 bases and 6 bases respectively, with 12 bases between them. This CDR3 contains 14 residues. The germline CDR1 and CDR2 sequences are SGHRS and YFSETQ. The CDR3 region has the DNA TGCGCCAGCAGCTTGGGTTGGGGGATGGCTGAAGCTTTCTTT. The encoded protein is CASSLGWGMAEAFF.

The CDR3 loop reads CASSYDLPYEQYV. CDR3 sequence (DNA): TGTGCCAGCAGCTACGACCTTCCCTACGAGCAGTACGTC. This chain joins TRBV7-8 and TRBJ2-7; D call uncertain. The germline V gene encodes CDR1 SGHVS and CDR2 FQNEAQ. Between the trimmed V and J ends, which lost 4 bases and 2 bases, there was a span of 9 bases. The CDR3 runs to 13 residues.

V is TRBV12-3 or TRBV12-4 and J is TRBJ2-3, with TRBD1 matching 8 bases. The CDR3 is made up of 15 amino acids. Trimming removed 8 bases from V and 2 bases from J; junction bases left unmatched: 9. CDR3 sequence reads: CASGETGGLTDTQYF. Written as DNA, the CDR3 is TGTGCCAGCGGGGAAACAGGGGGACTCACAGATACGCAGTATTTT.

At least ten counts were recorded for this clonotype. The rearrangement links TRBV5-4 to TRBJ2-2; 8 bases align to TRBD2. V lost 2 bases and J lost 3; bases outside the gene matches: 3. This CDR3 is built from 15 residues. Germline V gives CDR1 SGHNT, CDR2 YYREEE (reference sequence). The CDR3 loop is CASSFGGADTGELFF. The CDR3 bases are TGTGCCAGCAGCTTCGGGGGGGCGGACACCGGGGAGCTGTTTTTT.

This clonotype turned up a few times. This sequence joins TRBV11-2 and TRBJ2-7; D call uncertain. Trimming shortened V by 3 bases and J by 0 bases, and 6 bases separated the two germline ends. The CDR3 loop spans 13 amino acids. Germline CDR1 is SGHAT and CDR2 is FQNNGV. CDR3 in amino acids: CASSFGVSYEQYV. CDR3 in DNA: TGTGCCAGCAGCTTCGGAGTCTCCTACGAGCAGTACGTC.

Only one count was recorded for this clonotype. The chain joins TRBV4-2 to TRBJ1-4; 8 bases line up with TRBD1. CDR1 LGHNA and CDR2 YNFKEQ come from the germline V gene. Trimming took 2 bases from V and 8 from J; bases not matched to a gene: 22. This CDR3 comprises 20 residues. This CDR3 is CASSQNRATGDYLLREKLFF. CDR3 nucleotide sequence: TGTGCCAGCAGCCAAAACAGGGCGACAGGGGATTACCTTTTACGAGAAAAACTGTTTTTT.

This clonotype was found a few times. This CDR3 is missing its conserved last phenylalanine or tryptophan, likely due to a read error. The rearrangement links TRBV6-5 to TRBJ2-1; maybe TRBD1 (5 bases). This CDR3 is built from 12 residues. Germline-derived CDR1 and CDR2 are MNHEY and SVGAGI. V lost 2 bases to trimming and J lost 10 bases, with 9 bases between them. The CDR3 loop reads CASSYRNREQFS. In DNA, the CDR3 is TGTGCCAGCAGTTACCGAAACAGGGAGCAGTTCTCC.

The CDR3, as DNA: TGCGCCAGCAGCTTGGAGGTGACTGGTACGCATACGCAGTATTTT. Residues: CASSLEVTGTHTQYF. This chain joins TRBV5-1 and TRBJ2-3; D ambiguous. Trimming cost V 0 bases and J 7 bases, with 15 bases left between them. Germline-derived CDR1 and CDR2 are SGHRS and YFSETQ. The CDR3 runs to 15 residues.

This clonotype was observed a handful of times. V gene TRBV19 combines with J gene TRBJ2-7, with a weak D call TRBD2 (6 bases). This CDR3 is built from 13 residues. CDR1 LNHDA and CDR2 SQIVND come from the germline V gene (reference sequence). Trimming removed 4 bases from V and 7 bases from J, with 14 bases in between. The CDR3 loop is CASSTGGAQEQYF. The CDR3 region has the DNA TGTGCCAGTAGTACTGGCGGGGCACAAGAGCAGTACTTC.

The chain employs TRBV7-9 and TRBJ1-6; no clear D. V gave up 4 bases and J gave up 7 bases, with 17 bases separating them. The CDR3 length is 16 residues. CDR1 and CDR2 from the germline V gene are SEHNR and FQNEAQ (reference sequence). Written as DNA, the CDR3 is TGTGCCAGCAGCTCCCTAAGGGCCACCATAAATTCACCCCTCCACTTT. Translated: CASSSLRATINSPLHF.

The chain links TRBV4-1 to TRBJ2-5; no firm D call. Germline-derived CDR1 and CDR2 are MGHRA and YSYEKL. The CDR3 covers 14 residues. Deletions cut 0 bases from V and 1 base from J, with 6 bases between. In DNA form, the CDR3 reads TGCGCCAGCAGCCAAGAAAACAGCCAAGAGACCCAGTACTTC. It translates to CASSQENSQETQYF.

This clonotype showed up many times. The gene calls are TRBV20-1 and TRBJ2-1, with D possibly TRBD2 on 6 matching bases. V was pared by 0 bases and J by 6 bases, with 18 bases between. This CDR3 is built from 16 residues. The V gene's germline CDR1 is DFQATT and CDR2 SNEGSKA (reference sequence). As DNA, the CDR3 is TGCAGTGCTAGAGATCGGGCGGGACTCCTTACCAATGAGCAGTTCTTC. Protein product: CSARDRAGLLTNEQFF.

This clonotype has just a few counts. This chain joins TRBV2 and TRBJ2-1; tentative D call: TRBD2 (6 bases). V lost 6 bases to trimming and J lost 4 bases, with 10 bases between them. The CDR3 totals 13 residues. Germline CDR1 and CDR2: SNHLY and FYNNEI. The DNA of the CDR3 is TGTGCCAGCAGCAGGACTACATACAATGAGCAGTTCTTC. Residues: CASSRTTYNEQFF.

The J gene is TRBJ2-1, the V gene TRBV7-3; D is ambiguous. Germline V gives CDR1 SGHTA, CDR2 FQGTGA. Trimming shortened V by 5 bases and J by 8 bases, and 13 bases separated the two germline ends. This CDR3 is 13 amino acids long. CDR3 in DNA: TGTGCCAGCAGCCCGATGATGTGGGATGAGCAGTTCTTC. It translates to CASSPMMWDEQFF.

The chain is built from TRBV13 and TRBJ2-3; D gene uncertain. The germline CDR1 and CDR2 sequences are PRHDT and FYEKMQ (reference sequence). The CDR3 is 14 amino acids. Trimming left V 3 bases short and J 0 bases short, with 7 bases between. The CDR3 reads CASSFGLSTDTQYF. CDR3 DNA sequence: TGTGCCAGCAGCTTTGGTCTTAGCACAGATACGCAGTATTTT. The variable domain in full, with the rest retrieved from reference TRBV13 and TRBJ2-3, is AAGVIQSPRHLIKEKRETATLKCYPIPRHDTVYWYQQGPGQDPQFLISFYEKMQSDKGSIPDRFSAQQFSDYHSELNMSSLELGDSALYFCASSFGLSTDTQYFGPGTRLTVL.

The rearrangement uses TRBV5-4 and TRBJ1-1, with unresolved D. This CDR3 spans 15 amino acids. Trimming pared 2 bases from V and 1 base from J, leaving 12 bases between. The germline CDR1 and CDR2 sequences are SGHNT and YYREEE (reference sequence). The CDR3 nucleotides are TGTGCCAGCAGCTTACCTTATGCGTCGAACACTGAAGCTTTCTTT. This translates into CASSLPYASNTEAFF.

This clonotype was counted between two and nine times. CDR3 sequence (DNA): TGTGCCAGCAGCTTAGATGCCCATGAGCAGTTCTTC. It encodes CASSLDAHEQFF. V is TRBV11-2 and J is TRBJ2-1; D ambiguous. Germline-derived CDR1 and CDR2 are SGHAT and FQNNGV. The CDR3 is 12 amino acids. The V gene lost 0 bases and the J gene lost 8 bases, with 5 bases spanning the gap.

A few counts support this clonotype. The chain recombines TRBV28 with TRBJ2-7; TRBD1 is a possible D gene (5 bases). CDR3 length: 13 residues. Germline CDR1 reads MDHEN; CDR2 reads SYDVKM. Trimming cost V 7 bases and J 4 bases, with 14 bases left between them. The CDR3 sequence: CASTLGADYEQYV. CDR3 DNA sequence: TGTGCCAGCACCCTTGGGGCGGATTACGAGCAGTACGTC.

In its sample, this clonotype was seen a few times. The rearrangement uses TRBV5-5 and TRBJ1-2; 8 bases are shared with TRBD1. Trimming at V came to 1 base and at J to 3 bases, leaving 2 bases not matched to a gene. Germline V CDR1 and CDR2: SGHKS, YYEKEE (reference sequence). This CDR3 region has 14 residues. The CDR3 region is CASSLTGGYYGYTF. CDR3 bases: TGTGCCAGCAGCTTGACAGGGGGGTACTATGGCTACACCTTC.

This clonotype appeared a few times. The chain uses TRBV7-2 and TRBJ1-3; no clear D. Germline assignment: CDR1 SGHTA and CDR2 FQGNSA. The CDR3 is made up of 15 amino acids. Trimming left V 5 bases short and J 5 bases short, with 16 bases between. The CDR3 nucleotides are TGTGCCAGCAGCCCTAGAGGACTTGAAAGAAACACCATATATTTT. This codes for CASSPRGLERNTIYF.

The V gene is TRBV7-9, the J gene TRBJ1-3; 12 bases line up with TRBD1. In germline, CDR1 is SEHNR, CDR2 FQNEAQ (reference sequence). The CDR3 contains 20 residues. The J segment lost 0 bases and the V segment lost 3 bases, leaving 12 bases of the junction unmatched. For the CDR3, the DNA is TGTGCCAGCAGCTTTAGGTCTTCGGGACAGGGGGCAAACTCTGGAAACACCATATATTTT. It is translated as CASSFRSSGQGANSGNTIYF.

This clonotype was picked up many times. V is TRBV5-1 and J is TRBJ2-5, with D unresolved. Germline V gene data show CDR1 as SGHRS and CDR2 as YFSETQ. Trimming shortened V by 10 bases and J by 5 bases, and 15 bases separated the two germline ends. The CDR3 covers 12 residues. As DNA, the CDR3 is TGCGCCTCCCGTGCCGCGGCCGAGACCCAGTACTTC. Its protein product is CASRAAAETQYF.

This chain links TRBV12-3 or TRBV12-4 with TRBJ1-1, with D perhaps matching TRBD1 (5 bases). This CDR3 spans 14 amino acids. Between the trimmed V and J ends, which lost 6 bases and 1 base, there was a span of 12 bases. The CDR3 DNA reads TGTGCCAGCAGATCTGGGGACGGGAACACTGAAGCTTTCTTT. Translated, it gives CASRSGDGNTEAFF.

This clonotype occurred a few times. The J gene is TRBJ2-7, the V gene TRBV28; TRBD1 matches at 7 bases. Germline V gives CDR1 MDHEN, CDR2 SYDVKM. V was pared by 8 bases and J by 1 base, with 8 bases of the junction left unmatched. The CDR3 sequence is 14 residues long. CDR3: CASADRTGSYEQYV. Here the CDR3 DNA reads TGTGCCAGCGCCGACCGGACAGGTTCCTACGAGCAGTACGTC.

This clonotype was recorded a few times. V gene TRBV4-1 combines with J gene TRBJ1-1; unclear D gene. Trimming removed 0 bases from V and 1 base from J, with 6 bases in between. Germline V lookup: CDR1 MGHRA, CDR2 YSYEKL. CDR3 length: 14 residues. In DNA, the CDR3 is TGCGCCAGCAGCCAAGACACAGCGAACACTGAAGCTTTCTTT. Its translation is CASSQDTANTEAFF.